This TCR beta chain was identified in a study of human T cells and chemical hapten exposure. The sample's time point: pre-sensitization, week 0. The treatment was: therapeutic diphenylcyclopropenone sensitization with weekly scalp DPC. Drawing of blood took place ahead of applying each patch test. Every donor had alopecia and was 18 to 70 years old; all were suitable for DPC. TCRdb re-called the RACE reads with MiXCR, one entry per CDR3 protein. The table records about 110,000 distinct CDR3 sequences, roughly an eighth of them present only once. This CDR3 spans 15 amino acids. V was clipped by 6 bases and J by 0 bases; unmatched bases: 5. The germline V gene encodes CDR1 SGHNT and CDR2 YYREEE (reference sequence). This clonotype has a handful of counts.

The sequence derives from a woman aged 50 to 60 with alopecia areata. Some clones in this sample may be carry-over from other donors' samples. Sequenced material: whole blood, taken in connection with sensitization to the hapten diphenylcyclopropenone (DPC). The rearrangement joins TRBV5-4 to TRBJ2-1, with 8 bases aligning to TRBD1. This CDR3 reads CASTFQGASYNEQFF. In nucleotides, the CDR3 is TGTGCCAGCACCTTTCAGGGGGCCTCCTACAATGAGCAGTTCTTC.